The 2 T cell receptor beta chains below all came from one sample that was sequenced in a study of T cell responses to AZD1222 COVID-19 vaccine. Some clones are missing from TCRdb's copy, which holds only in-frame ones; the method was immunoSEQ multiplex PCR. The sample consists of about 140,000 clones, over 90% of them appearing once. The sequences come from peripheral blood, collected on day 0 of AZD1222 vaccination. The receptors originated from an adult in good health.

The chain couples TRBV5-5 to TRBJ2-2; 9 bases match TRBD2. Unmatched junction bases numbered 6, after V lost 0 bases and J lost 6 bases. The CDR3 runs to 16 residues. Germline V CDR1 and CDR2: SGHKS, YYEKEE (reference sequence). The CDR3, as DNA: TGTGCCAGCAGCTTGGCCTGGACTAGCGCCCCCGGGGAGCTGTTTTTT. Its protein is CASSLAWTSAPGELFF. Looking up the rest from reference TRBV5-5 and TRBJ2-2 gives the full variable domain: DAGVTQSPTHLIKTRGQQVTLRCSPISGHKSVSWYQQVLGQGPQFIFQYYEKEERGRGNFPDRFSARQFPNYSSELNVNALLLGDSALYLCASSLAWTSAPGELFFGEGSRLTVL.

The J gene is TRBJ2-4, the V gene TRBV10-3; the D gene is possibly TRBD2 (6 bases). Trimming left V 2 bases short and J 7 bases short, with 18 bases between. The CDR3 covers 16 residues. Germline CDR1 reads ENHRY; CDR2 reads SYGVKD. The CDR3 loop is CAISEGPEGMRNIQYF. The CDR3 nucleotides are TGTGCCATCAGTGAGGGGCCGGAGGGTATGAGGAACATTCAGTACTTC.